The present entry profiles one T cell receptor (beta chain) with its context. These data originate in a study of blood T cell repertoires in COVID-19. Study at large: The United States, Italy and Spain were the sources of the acute and convalescent COVID-19 samples.

In the source study's methods: Estimated nucleated cell counts came from reference gene primer amplification. TCRdb's table, derived via immunoSEQ multiplex PCR, lists solely in-frame clones and lacks some. V and J calls and clone size are as listed in that table; D and trimming were resolved from the DNA. The data hold around 450,000 clones, with nearly 90% observed a single time. The V gene end was trimmed by 3 bases and the J gene end by 4 bases; junction bases not matched to a gene: 3. Germline lookup yields CDR1 WNHNN and CDR2 SYGVQD (reference sequence). This CDR3 region has 14 residues. This TCR was recovered from a woman between 18 and 30 years old with acute COVID-19. The rearrangement joins TRBV10-1 to TRBJ2-1, with 7 bases identical to TRBD1. The sample comprised PBMCs or T cells enriched from blood (not recorded which). The chain's CDR3 is CASSDGGQYNEQFF. The CDR3 bases are TGCGCCAGCAGTGATGGGGGACAGTACAATGAGCAGTTCTTC.